This entry lists 5 T cell receptor beta chains sequenced from one sample in a study of early T cells in non-severe SARS-CoV-2 infection. TCRdb called the 5' RACE reads again in MiXCR, with one record for every CDR3 protein. This table holds 35,000 to 40,000 distinct CDR3 sequences, 3.9% found once. The specimen was whole blood. The receptors here all came from an adult who was a healthcare worker with PCR-confirmed SARS-CoV-2 infection or an uninfected control (not recorded which).

This clonotype was recorded at least ten times. The chain is built from TRBV3-1 and TRBJ2-2; the D is unclear. This CDR3 is 14 amino acids long. Germline V CDR1 and CDR2: LGHDT, YNNKEL (reference sequence). V lost 4 bases to trimming and J lost 7 bases, with 13 bases between them. The CDR3 here is CASSLSLLGGELFF. The CDR3 DNA is TGTGCCAGCAGCCTATCGTTACTTGGCGGGGAGCTGTTTTTT. The whole variable domain, filled in from reference TRBV3-1 and TRBJ2-2, reads DTAVSQTPKYLVTQMGNDKSIKCEQNLGHDTMYWYKQDSKKFLKIMFSYNNKELIINETVPNRFSPKSPDKAHLNLHINSLELGDSAVYFCASSLSLLGGELFFGEGSRLTVL.

This clonotype was counted between two and nine times. The chain joins TRBV9 to TRBJ2-3; D is possibly TRBD2 (5 bases). The V gene lost 0 bases and the J gene lost 2 bases, with 7 bases spanning the gap. Germline assignment: CDR1 SGDLS and CDR2 YYNGEE. The CDR3 consists of 14 residues. In DNA form, the CDR3 reads TGTGCCAGCAGCGTAGCGGGAACCACAGATACGCAGTATTTT. Residues: CASSVAGTTDTQYF.

This clonotype appeared many times. This chain connects TRBV29-1 to TRBJ2-2, with D uncertain. In germline, CDR1 is SQVTM, CDR2 ANQGSEA. The CDR3 runs 13 residues. Trimming shortened V by 5 bases and J by 6 bases, and 13 bases separated the two germline ends. The CDR3 DNA follows: TGCAGCGTTCGGCAGGACGGGCCCGGGGAGCTGTTTTTT. This translates into CSVRQDGPGELFF.

The table lists this clonotype with many counts. The rearrangement links TRBV7-9 to TRBJ1-5; D is undetermined. V lost 1 base, J lost 7 bases, and 11 bases lay in between. CDR3 length: 14 residues. Germline V gene sequence: CDR1 SEHNR, CDR2 FQNEAQ (reference sequence). The CDR3 DNA follows: TGTGCCAGCAGCTTAGTGGGCGGGCACCAGCCCCAGCATTTT. The encoded protein is CASSLVGGHQPQHF.

This clonotype was counted ten times or more. The chain couples TRBV20-1 to TRBJ2-5; D perhaps matches TRBD2 (6 bases). Per germline, CDR1 DFQATT and CDR2 SNEGSKA (reference sequence). CDR3 length equals 12 residues. The ends were cut back, 5 bases at V and 0 bases at J, with 7 bases in the middle. In nucleotides, the CDR3 is TGCAGTGCTCGGGACTACCAAGAGACCCAGTACTTC. Translation gives CSARDYQETQYF.